The TCR beta chain under discussion was sequenced for a study of beta chain features in type 1 diabetes. In its sample, this clone was seen a few times. The investigators reverse transcribed all of the isolated RNA, so they sequenced expressed TCRB transcripts. The data were produced by immunoSEQ multiplex PCR, yet TCRdb's version contains in-frame clones alone and is incomplete. The data hold around 280,000 clones, with around 7.3% observed a single time. Germline CDR1 and CDR2: SGHVS and FQNEAQ. The junction had 3 bases not matched to a gene; V was cut back by 5 bases and J by 1 base. This CDR3 is 14 amino acids long.

The genes are TRBV7-8 and TRBJ1-2; 8 bases fit TRBD1. The sequence derives from a woman younger than 30 in good health. Sequenced input: central memory CD4+ T cells from blood. CDR3 protein: CASSAGGINYGYTF. CDR3 in DNA: TGTGCCAGCAGCGCAGGGGGCATTAACTATGGCTACACCTTC.